This is a list of T cell receptor beta chains from one sample in a study of blood T cell repertoires in COVID-19. Data came from immunoSEQ multiplex PCR; TCRdb stores just in-frame clones and leaves some out. Altogether roughly 400,000 clones are present, around 90% being singletons, with the ten largest covering 0.55% to 0.75%. The sequenced sample consisted of PBMCs or T cells enriched from blood (not recorded which). The receptors stem from a man between 18 and 29 years old who had recovered from COVID-19. Each CDR3 is given with its conserved first and last residue. The D gene is left open where the match is weak. Part of the rows lack a size; the others show once, few, many or a class for expanded clones.

TRBD2	TRBV10-3	TRBJ2-1	.	CASQYSGDIYNEQFF	TGTGCCAGCCAGTATAGCGGGGACATCTACAATGAGCAGTTCTTC
TRBD1	TRBV14	TRBJ2-1	.	CASSQVGNRGNEQFF	TGTGCCAGCAGCCAAGTGGGGAACAGGGGTAATGAGCAGTTCTTC
TRBD2	TRBV5-1	TRBJ2-5	.	CASSPGTSFETQYF	TGCGCCAGCAGCCCCGGGACTAGCTTTGAGACCCAGTACTTC
TRBD1	TRBV4-1	TRBJ1-2	.	CASSQESRGQRFGYTF	TGCGCCAGCAGCCAAGAGAGCAGGGGACAGAGGTTTGGCTACACCTTC
.	TRBV14	TRBJ1-1	.	CASSAGPNTEAFF	TGTGCCAGCAGCGCGGGGCCAAACACTGAAGCTTTCTTT
TRBD1	TRBV19	TRBJ1-4	.	CASRKQGANEKLFF	TGTGCCAGTAGAAAACAGGGGGCTAACGAAAAACTGTTTTTT
.	TRBV15	TRBJ1-5	once	CATSRQKAGQPQHF	TGTGCCACCAGCAGACAAAAAGCGGGCCAGCCCCAGCATTTT
.	TRBV11-2	TRBJ2-3	.	CASSLGSVTDTQYF	TGTGCCAGCAGCTTAGGCTCAGTCACAGATACGCAGTATTTT
.	TRBV7-9	TRBJ1-4	.	CASSFGGSNEKLFF	TGTGCCAGCAGCTTCGGAGGGTCTAATGAAAAACTGTTTTTT
TRBD2	TRBV27	TRBJ2-7	.	CASSFTSGPVLEQYF	TGTGCCAGCAGTTTCACTAGCGGGCCGGTTTTGGAGCAGTACTTC
.	TRBV7-6	TRBJ1-3	.	CASSQQELGSGNTIYF	TGTGCCAGCAGCCAGCAGGAATTGGGCTCTGGAAACACCATATATTTT
.	TRBV5-6	TRBJ2-7	.	CASRTTGSSYEQYF	TGTGCCAGCAGGACCACAGGGTCCTCCTACGAGCAGTACTTC
.	TRBV6-4	TRBJ1-1	.	CASSDDSFTEAFF	TGTGCCAGCAGTGACGACAGTTTCACTGAAGCTTTCTTT
TRBD2	TRBV6-6	TRBJ2-5	.	CASSYVIAGETQYF	TGTGCCAGCAGTTACGTCATAGCGGGGGAGACCCAGTACTTC
.	TRBV29-1	TRBJ1-1	.	CSARDRDTEAFF	TGCAGCGCCAGGGATCGGGACACTGAAGCTTTCTTT
.	TRBV4-1	TRBJ2-2	.	CASSQSTGLSGELFF	TGCGCCAGCAGCCAAAGTACAGGGTTGTCCGGGGAGCTGTTTTTT
.	TRBV3-1/TRBV3-2	TRBJ2-7	.	CASSATSTIYEQYF	TGTGCCAGCAGCGCCACGAGTACCATATACGAGCAGTACTTC
.	TRBV10-2	TRBJ1-5	.	CASSEYRNQPQHF	TGCGCCAGCAGTGAGTACAGGAATCAGCCCCAGCATTTT
.	TRBV2	TRBJ2-2	once	CASSELVGTGELFF	TGTGCCAGCAGTGAACTAGTGGGTACCGGGGAGCTGTTTTTT
TRBD1	TRBV28	TRBJ1-1	.	CASRPIQGAEAFF	TGTGCCAGCAGACCGATACAGGGGGCTGAAGCTTTCTTT
.	TRBV28	TRBJ2-2	once	CASSLFRAGELFF	TGTGCCAGCAGCCTATTCAGGGCTGGGGAGCTGTTTTTT
.	TRBV27	TRBJ1-6	.	CASSLLPGSGSPLHF	TGTGCCAGCAGTCTCCTCCCAGGTTCGGGATCACCCCTCCACTTT
.	TRBV10-3	TRBJ2-7	.	CAISADSSYEQYF	TGTGCCATCAGTGCTGACAGTTCATACGAGCAGTACTTC
TRBD1	TRBV12-3/TRBV12-4	TRBJ1-2	once	CASSLQGASGYTF	TGTGCCAGCAGCCTACAGGGGGCAAGTGGCTACACCTTC
.	TRBV2	TRBJ2-7	.	CASGTSQGPYEQYF	TGTGCCAGCGGAACCAGCCAGGGCCCCTACGAGCAGTACTTC
.	TRBV5-1	TRBJ1-2	.	CASSLGPRGSNYGYTF	TGCGCCAGCAGCTTGGGGCCCAGGGGTTCTAACTATGGCTACACCTTC
TRBD1	TRBV5-1	TRBJ1-4	.	CASSSGQGGVEKLFF	TGCGCCAGCAGCTCGGGACAGGGGGGCGTTGAAAAACTGTTTTTT
.	TRBV7-6	TRBJ1-1	.	CASSPRRGGGTEAFF	TGTGCCAGCAGCCCTAGGAGGGGAGGGGGCACTGAAGCTTTCTTT
TRBD2	TRBV6-5	TRBJ2-5	.	CASSWSRGGETQYF	TGTGCCAGCAGTTGGTCGCGGGGGGGTGAGACCCAGTACTTC